These 21 T cell receptor beta chains originate from one sample sequenced in a study of blood T cell repertoires in COVID-19. Profiled with immunoSEQ multiplex PCR; TCRdb holds only in-frame clones, not every one. Of some 170,000 clones in the sample, roughly 88% were seen once. The sequenced material came from peripheral blood. These receptors were taken from a woman older than 75 with active or convalescent COVID-19.

V and J are TRBV4-3 and TRBJ1-6; D remains unclear. The CDR3 is made up of 14 amino acids. CDR1 is LGHNA, CDR2 YSLEER, per germline. Trimming stripped 4 bases from V and 8 bases from J, with 12 bases between. CDR3 DNA: TGCGCCAGCAGCCCTGAGGGAGGTTATTCACCCCTCCACTTT. It specifies CASSPEGGYSPLHF.

V is TRBV4-3 and J is TRBJ2-7, with no clear D. The CDR3 covers 15 residues. V was clipped by 0 bases and J by 6 bases, with 15 bases between them. Germline-derived CDR1 and CDR2 are LGHNA and YSLEER. This chain's CDR3 is CASSQDAVKNSEQYF. The CDR3 coding sequence is TGCGCCAGCAGCCAAGATGCGGTGAAGAACTCCGAGCAGTACTTC.

CDR3 in DNA: TGTGCCAGCAGCCGCCAAGAGACCCAGTACTTC. This translates into CASSRQETQYF. The chain has TRBV11-3 and TRBJ2-5; no clear D. With 5 bases removed from V and 1 base from J, the gap between germline ends came to 2 bases. Germline V gene data show CDR1 as SGHNT and CDR2 as YENEEA. The length of the CDR3 is 11 residues.

The DNA for the CDR3 is TGTGCCAGCAGCCCCCCTACCTGGACAGGTCGGCGTGACACTGAAGCTTTCTTT. It specifies CASSPPTWTGRRDTEAFF. The rearrangement links TRBV11-2 to TRBJ1-1; 7 nucleotides match TRBD1. With V trimmed by 5 bases and J by 3 bases, 18 bases remained unmatched. CDR1 is SGHAT, CDR2 FQNNGV, per germline. This CDR3 spans 18 amino acids.

The chain recombines TRBV2 with TRBJ2-6; D is unclear. This CDR3 is built from 17 residues. Germline assignment: CDR1 SNHLY and CDR2 FYNNEI. With 1 base removed from V and 0 bases from J, the gap between germline ends came to 10 bases. CDR3 in DNA: TGTGCCAGCAGTGAAGAGTTCCTAGGCTCTGGGGCCAACGTCCTGACTTTC. Translated: CASSEEFLGSGANVLTF.

The chain joins TRBV25-1 to TRBJ1-1; 9 positions match TRBD1. The CDR3 runs 15 residues. Germline lookup yields CDR1 MGHDK and CDR2 SYGVNS. V lost 4 bases to trimming and J lost 4 bases; unmatched junction nucleotides: 7. The chain's CDR3 is CASSARDRVSTEAFF. As DNA, the CDR3 is TGTGCCAGCAGTGCTCGGGACAGGGTGAGCACTGAAGCTTTCTTT.

The chain joins TRBV19 to TRBJ1-5; the D gene is possibly TRBD1 (5 bases). Trimming cost V 9 bases and J 1 base, with 13 bases left between them. There are 14 residues in the CDR3. The germline V gene has CDR1 LNHDA and CDR2 SQIVND (reference sequence). The CDR3 DNA reads TGTGCCAGCGTCAGGGTTGCCAGCAATCAGCCCCAGCATTTT. As protein: CASVRVASNQPQHF.

The V and J genes are TRBV25-1 and TRBJ1-4; D might be TRBD1 (6 bases). This CDR3 has 16 amino acids. CDR1 is MGHDK, CDR2 SYGVNS, per germline. The V end lost 5 bases, the J end lost 4 bases, and 17 bases lay between the germline ends. In DNA, the CDR3 is TGTGCCAGCAGTACCGGAGGGGGGGCCTTTAATGAAAAACTGTTTTTT. This codes for CASSTGGGAFNEKLFF.

The chain links TRBV7-2 to TRBJ1-2, with 9 bases aligning to TRBD1. CDR1 and CDR2 (germline): SGHTA, FQGNSA. The length of the CDR3 is 15 residues. Germline trimming cut 5 bases from V and 2 bases from J; bases unmatched to any gene: 6. CDR3 region: CASSPWTGENYGYTF. In nucleotides, the CDR3 is TGTGCCAGCAGCCCCTGGACAGGGGAAAACTATGGCTACACCTTC.

The CDR3 reads CASSESGGRTDTQYF. The CDR3 bases are TGCGCCAGCAGTGAGTCGGGAGGCCGCACAGATACGCAGTATTTT. The chain has TRBV10-2 and TRBJ2-3; maybe TRBD2 (6 bases). Germline V gene sequence: CDR1 WSHSY, CDR2 SAAADI. Trimming left V 0 bases short and J 1 base short, with 8 bases between. CDR3 size: 15 residues.

This chain joins TRBV19 and TRBJ2-7; no clear D gene. This CDR3 has 13 residues. Germline lookup yields CDR1 LNHDA and CDR2 SQIVND (reference sequence). V shed 5 bases and J shed 3 bases, with 11 bases lying between them. CDR3 region: CASSSPLSYEQYF. Here the CDR3 DNA reads TGTGCCAGTAGTTCCCCTCTAAGCTACGAGCAGTACTTC. The full variable domain, rest sourced from reference TRBV19 and TRBJ2-7, is DGGITQSPKYLFRKEGQNVTLSCEQNLNHDAMYWYRQDPGQGLRLIYYSQIVNDFQKGDIAEGYSVSREKKESFPLTVTSAQKNPTAFYLCASSSPLSYEQYFGPGTRLTVT.

The chain combines TRBV24-1 with TRBJ1-4; 7 bases match TRBD1. CDR1 KGHDR and CDR2 SFDVKD come from the germline V gene. The CDR3 totals 15 residues. V was pared by 3 bases and J by 7 bases, with 7 bases of the junction left unmatched. The CDR3 loop is CATSDPQGRGEKLFF. CDR3 in DNA: TGTGCCACCAGTGATCCACAGGGGCGGGGTGAAAAACTGTTTTTT.

The chain employs TRBV5-1 and TRBJ1-4, with a tentative D call TRBD1 (5 bases). Germline lookup yields CDR1 SGHRS and CDR2 YFSETQ. Trimming shortened V by 0 bases and J by 1 base, and 7 bases separated the two germline ends. CDR3 length: 15 amino acids. Written as DNA, the CDR3 is TGCGCCAGCAGCTTGGGGCAGGGAACTAATGAAAAACTGTTTTTT. Amino acids: CASSLGQGTNEKLFF.

This chain joins TRBV2 and TRBJ2-1, with a weak D call TRBD1 (7 bases). The CDR3 has 15 amino acids. Germline assignment: CDR1 SNHLY and CDR2 FYNNEI. Trimming removed 4 bases from V and 0 bases from J, with 10 bases in between. The CDR3 spells CASSAQGGSYNEQFF. CDR3 sequence (DNA): TGTGCCAGCAGTGCCCAGGGGGGCTCCTACAATGAGCAGTTCTTC.

The genes are TRBV4-3 and TRBJ2-3, with D possibly matching TRBD2 (5 bases). This CDR3 is 15 amino acids long. The germline V and J ends were trimmed by 0 bases and 6 bases, with 13 bases remaining between them. Per germline, CDR1 LGHNA and CDR2 YSLEER. CDR3 sequence reads: CASSQDKTRGDTQYF. DNA of the CDR3: TGCGCCAGCAGCCAAGATAAGACTCGCGGGGATACGCAGTATTTT.

The chain carries TRBV7-9 and TRBJ2-5; 12 bases fit TRBD2. V was pared by 3 bases and J by 3 bases, with 5 bases of the junction left unmatched. The CDR3 runs to 16 residues. The germline CDR1 and CDR2 sequences are SEHNR and FQNEAQ (reference sequence). CDR3 sequence (DNA): TGTGCCAGCAGCTTCACACTAGCGGGGGGTAAAGAGACCCAGTACTTC. The encoded protein is CASSFTLAGGKETQYF.

Concerning this clone: Mismatch with germline at one junction end may stem from a read error. The chain recombines TRBV7-7 with TRBJ2-2; 9 bases are shared with TRBD1. There are 14 residues in the CDR3. Germline V gene sequence: CDR1 SSHAT, CDR2 FNYEAQ (reference sequence). DNA of the CDR3: TGTGCTAGCAGGCAACAGGGGGCGTCCGGGGAGCTGTTTTTT. Its translation is CASRQQGASGELFF.

This clone was recorded once. The rearrangement joins TRBV29-1 to TRBJ1-2, with 9 bases identical to TRBD1. This CDR3 has 15 residues. After removal of 4 bases from V and 1 base from J, the junction contained 7 bases not matched to a gene. Germline V gives CDR1 SQVTM, CDR2 ANQGSEA. CDR3 in amino acids: CSVGDRALGNYGYTF. The CDR3 DNA sequence: TGCAGCGTTGGGGACAGGGCCCTGGGTAACTATGGCTACACCTTC. The full variable domain, with the rest looked up from reference TRBV29-1 and TRBJ1-2, is SAVISQKPSRDICQRGTSLTIQCQVDSQVTMMFWYRQQPGQSLTLIATANQGSEATYESGFVIDKFPISRPNLTFSTLTVSNMSPEDSSIYLCSVGDRALGNYGYTFGSGTRLTVV.

V and J are TRBV5-4 and TRBJ1-2; a weak D match, TRBD1 (6 bases). In germline, CDR1 is SGHNT, CDR2 YYREEE (reference sequence). The ends were cut back, 3 bases at V and 4 bases at J, with 16 bases in the middle. The CDR3 runs 15 residues. The CDR3 region has the DNA TGTGCCAGCAGCTCCAGGACAGACAGTTTCTATGGCTACACCTTC. This translates into CASSSRTDSFYGYTF.

The chain is built from TRBV18 and TRBJ2-7; TRBD2 might be the D (5 bases). CDR3 length equals 14 residues. V lost 5 bases and J 4 bases, leaving 15 bases between the germline ends. Germline CDR1 is KGHSH and CDR2 is LQKENI. CDR3 in DNA: TGTGCCAGCTCAGACGGAGAGGGAAGGTACGAGCAGTACTTC. Translated: CASSDGEGRYEQYF.

For the CDR3, the DNA is TGCGCCAGCAGCCATTCACGCGGAGCCAGCTCCTACAATGAGCAGTTCTTC. Translated, it gives CASSHSRGASSYNEQFF. V is TRBV4-3 and J is TRBJ2-1; unclear D gene. Per germline, CDR1 LGHNA and CDR2 YSLEER. The length of the CDR3 is 17 residues. V was cut by 3 bases and J by 0 bases, with 15 bases left in between.